The 18 T cell receptor beta chains below all came from one sample that was sequenced in a study of Ad26.COV2.S vaccination and SARS-CoV-2 variants. This table comes from immunoSEQ multiplex PCR, and its TCRdb copy is limited to in-frame clones, with some not included. Among roughly 320,000 clones listed, roughly 84% were seen once. Treatment defined: some 19 received Ad26.COV2.S at low or high dose, single or two shots; about 5 received placebo; per-sample allocation not given. Vaccine and placebo recipients were sampled on day 63 after the first injection. Source: peripheral blood, taken in a trial of Ad26.COV2.S vaccine versus placebo. These receptors all come from a person between 18 and 65 years old who received the Ad26.COV2.S COVID-19 vaccine or a placebo.

The chain is built from TRBV7-2 and TRBJ1-1; no clear D. Germline V gene sequence: CDR1 SGHTA, CDR2 FQGNSA. The CDR3 length is 14 residues. V was shortened by 5 bases and J by 0 bases, with 10 bases between the two germline ends. CDR3 bases: TGTGCCAGCAGCCCCAGAGTAATGAACACTGAAGCTTTCTTT. This gives the protein CASSPRVMNTEAFF.

J is TRBJ1-1 and V is TRBV7-9; maybe TRBD1 (6 bases). With 6 bases removed from V and 4 bases from J, the gap between germline ends came to 15 bases. The CDR3 contains 14 residues. Germline CDR1 reads SEHNR; CDR2 reads FQNEAQ (reference sequence). The CDR3 sequence is CASRALRGGTEAFF. The CDR3 coding sequence is TGTGCCAGCAGAGCCCTACGAGGGGGCACTGAAGCTTTCTTT.

This rearrangement joins TRBV3-1 (or the pseudogene TRBV3-2) to TRBJ2-3, with 8 bases identical to TRBD2. V lost 4 bases to trimming and J lost 4 bases; unmatched junction nucleotides: 16. Per the germline V gene, CDR1 is LGHDT and CDR2 is YNNKEL (reference sequence). The CDR3 loop spans 18 amino acids. CDR3 coding DNA: TGTGCCAGCAGCCCGGGACTAGATGCCCTCTCTGGCGCAGATACGCAGTATTTT. It encodes CASSPGLDALSGADTQYF.

This CDR3 reads CATSPRWGAGDTQYF. In DNA form, the CDR3 reads TGTGCCACCAGTCCCCGTTGGGGGGCTGGGGATACGCAGTATTTT. The rearrangement uses TRBV24-1 and TRBJ2-3; either TRBD1 or TRBD2 may fit D (6 bases each). Between the trimmed V and J ends, which lost 6 bases and 6 bases, there was a span of 18 bases. The CDR3 covers 15 residues. Germline V gives CDR1 KGHDR, CDR2 SFDVKD.

This clone was observed once. The chain has TRBV18 and TRBJ2-5; 7 nucleotides align to TRBD1. Germline CDR1 and CDR2: KGHSH and LQKENI. V lost 3 bases to trimming and J lost 3 bases; unmatched junction nucleotides: 16. The length of the CDR3 is 18 residues. CDR3 protein: CASSPSPRSSDREETQYF. CDR3 nucleotide sequence: TGTGCCAGCTCACCTTCTCCGAGATCCTCCGACAGGGAAGAGACCCAGTACTTC.

The chain links TRBV6-5 to TRBJ1-1; no clear D. Germline V lookup: CDR1 MNHEY, CDR2 SVGAGI. The CDR3 sequence is 13 residues long. The V end lost 6 bases, the J end lost 0 bases, and 8 bases lay between the germline ends. The CDR3 coding sequence is TGTGCCAGCAGCCCACGAATGAACACTGAAGCTTTCTTT. Amino acids: CASSPRMNTEAFF.

J is TRBJ2-1 and V is TRBV5-4, with TRBD2 matching over 9 bases. Germline CDR1 reads SGHNT; CDR2 reads YYREEE (reference sequence). The CDR3 runs to 13 residues. J was trimmed by 10 bases and V by 2 bases; bases with no gene match: 4. CDR3 in amino acids: CASSFSGGSEQFF. DNA of the CDR3: TGTGCCAGCAGCTTTAGCGGGGGCTCGGAGCAGTTCTTC.

The genes are TRBV6-5 and TRBJ1-5; D remains unclear. Germline V lookup: CDR1 MNHEY, CDR2 SVGAGI. Trimming took off 5 bases at V and 5 bases at J, with 10 bases between the two ends. The CDR3 consists of 13 residues. In DNA form, the CDR3 reads TGTGCCAGCAGTCCTCAGCGTGATCAGCCCCAGCATTTT. Translation: CASSPQRDQPQHF.

This rearrangement joins TRBV7-6 to TRBJ2-1; 7 bases fit TRBD2. CDR1 is SGHVS, CDR2 FNYEAQ, per germline. After removal of 1 base from V and 0 bases from J, the junction contained 6 bases not matched to a gene. This CDR3 is 17 amino acids long. The CDR3, as DNA: TGTGCCAGCAGCTTAGGGGGGGGACGGAGCTCCTACAATGAGCAGTTCTTC. It codes for CASSLGGGRSSYNEQFF.

This rearrangement joins TRBV5-1 to TRBJ2-7; 15 bases map to TRBD2. The V gene end was trimmed by 0 bases and the J gene end by 5 bases; junction bases not matched to a gene: 6. This CDR3 spans 17 amino acids. Germline V gene sequence: CDR1 SGHRS, CDR2 YFSETQ. The CDR3 nucleotides are TGCGCCAGCAGCTTGGCCGGGACTAGCGGGGGGACCGACGAGCAGTACTTC. Amino acids: CASSLAGTSGGTDEQYF.

The gene calls are TRBV5-1 and TRBJ1-2; 8 bases map to TRBD1. V was pared by 0 bases and J by 7 bases, with 5 bases of the junction left unmatched. From germline, CDR1 is SGHRS and CDR2 YFSETQ. The CDR3 runs to 14 residues. The CDR3 spells CASSLVGQGFGYTF. The CDR3 nucleotides read TGCGCCAGCAGCTTGGTTGGACAGGGATTTGGCTACACCTTC.

DNA for the CDR3: TGTGCCAGCAGCCTGGCGGGCGGGTCTGACGAGCAGTACTTC. This encodes CASSLAGGSDEQYF. The chain uses TRBV7-2 and TRBJ2-7; perhaps TRBD2 as D (5 bases). The CDR3 is made up of 14 amino acids. Trimming pared 5 bases from V and 5 bases from J, leaving 16 bases between. Germline lookup yields CDR1 SGHTA and CDR2 FQGNSA.

The rearrangement joins TRBV9 to TRBJ2-1, with TRBD2 as a possible D gene (5 bases). The CDR3 is 17 amino acids. Between the trimmed V and J ends, which lost 0 bases and 0 bases, there was a span of 13 bases. CDR1 SGDLS and CDR2 YYNGEE come from the germline V gene. CDR3 in amino acids: CASSVGLPGSSYNEQFF. The CDR3, as DNA: TGTGCCAGCAGCGTAGGCCTCCCGGGGAGCTCCTACAATGAGCAGTTCTTC.

This clone appeared a few times. The V and J genes are TRBV7-9 and TRBJ1-5; a possible D gene is TRBD1 (6 bases). V gave up 5 bases and J gave up 0 bases, with 20 bases separating them. Germline CDR1 reads SEHNR; CDR2 reads FQNEAQ (reference sequence). CDR3 size: 18 residues. The CDR3 here is CASSPWGPDSNSNQPQHF. The CDR3 nucleotides read TGTGCCAGCAGCCCCTGGGGCCCGGACAGTAATAGCAATCAGCCCCAGCATTTT. The full variable domain, rest sourced from reference TRBV7-9 and TRBJ1-5, is DTGVSQNPRHKITKRGQNVTFRCDPISEHNRLYWYRQTLGQGPEFLTYFQNEAQLEKSRLLSDRFSAERPKGSFSTLEIQRTEQGDSAMYLCASSPWGPDSNSNQPQHFGDGTRLSIL.

The chain carries TRBV29-1 and TRBJ2-1, with 9 bases aligning to TRBD1. V lost 7 bases to trimming and J lost 8 bases; unmatched junction nucleotides: 3. Looked up from germline, CDR1 is SQVTM and CDR2 is ANQGSEA. The CDR3 loop spans 11 amino acids. DNA of the CDR3: TGCAGCGGGAACAGGGGGCATGAGCAGTTCTTC. Protein: CSGNRGHEQFF.

This clone has a count of ten or more. The chain is built from TRBV19 and TRBJ1-1, with D hard to call. Germline V CDR1 and CDR2: LNHDA, SQIVND (reference sequence). The CDR3 has 13 amino acids. V lost 7 bases and J 0 bases, leaving 9 bases between the germline ends. As DNA, the CDR3 is TGTGCCAGTAAAACTAAATTGAACACTGAAGCTTTCTTT. It codes for CASKTKLNTEAFF. The full variable domain, its missing parts supplied by reference TRBV19 and TRBJ1-1, is DGGITQSPKYLFRKEGQNVTLSCEQNLNHDAMYWYRQDPGQGLRLIYYSQIVNDFQKGDIAEGYSVSREKKESFPLTVTSAQKNPTAFYLCASKTKLNTEAFFGQGTRLTVV.

This chain uses TRBV6-5 with TRBJ2-1, with 13 bases aligning to TRBD2. The germline V gene has CDR1 MNHEY and CDR2 SVGAGI. The CDR3 is 16 residues long. V gave up 4 bases and J gave up 7 bases; unmatched junction bases: 7. The CDR3 is CASSLTSGGPTNEQFF. The CDR3 DNA reads TGTGCCAGCAGTTTGACTAGCGGGGGGCCTACGAATGAGCAGTTCTTC.

V and J are TRBV30 and TRBJ1-1; D remains unclear. The length of the CDR3 is 13 residues. The V end lost 0 bases, the J end lost 3 bases, and 8 bases lay between the germline ends. Germline-derived CDR1 and CDR2 are GTSNPN and SVGIG (reference sequence). Here the CDR3 reads CAWSVRWDTEAFF. CDR3 coding DNA: TGTGCCTGGAGTGTTCGGTGGGACACTGAAGCTTTCTTT. The variable domain in full, with the rest retrieved from reference TRBV30 and TRBJ1-1, is SQTIHQWPATLVQPVGSPLSLECTVEGTSNPNLYWYRQAAGRGLQLLFYSVGIGQISSEVPQNLSASRPQDRQFILSSKKLLLSDSGFYLCAWSVRWDTEAFFGQGTRLTVV.